Shown below are 23 T cell receptor beta chains from a single sample sequenced in a study of CD8 T cells in ankylosing spondylitis (dated by TCRdb to the late 2010s). The library was made by 5' RACE. Data came from an Illumina HiSeq 2500. TCRdb reprocessing: public reads trimmed at Q25 with fastp, clones called with MiXCR, in-frame beta chains kept. Merged by CDR3 protein, the rows form single entries marked with the most common genes and DNA. Across this sample there are 250,000 or so distinct CDR3 sequences, with about 18% seen only once. Over 25% of the sample belongs to the ten largest clones. The sequenced material came from blood, either unsorted or a sorted T cell fraction (not recorded which). The receptors were gathered from a male donor with ankylosing spondylitis or in good health (not recorded which).

The genes are TRBV10-3 and TRBJ2-7; maybe TRBD2 (5 bases). Looked up from germline, CDR1 is ENHRY and CDR2 is SYGVKD. The CDR3 has 15 amino acids. Trimming pared 1 base from V and 7 bases from J, leaving 17 bases between. The CDR3 here is CAISEFGEITGEQYF. In DNA form, the CDR3 reads TGTGCCATCAGTGAGTTTGGAGAAATCACGGGGGAGCAGTACTTC.

V is TRBV29-1 and J is TRBJ2-6, with TRBD2 matching over 10 bases. Germline CDR1 is SQVTM and CDR2 is ANQGSEA. The CDR3 consists of 17 residues. Losses at the gene ends were 4 bases for V and 2 bases for J; bases not matched to a gene: 8. CDR3 loop: CSVVLAGVRTGANVLTF. In DNA form, the CDR3 reads TGCAGCGTTGTTCTAGCGGGAGTGAGAACTGGGGCCAACGTCCTGACTTTC. Using reference TRBV29-1 and TRBJ2-6 for the parts outside the CDR3, the full variable domain is SAVISQKPSRDICQRGTSLTIQCQVDSQVTMMFWYRQQPGQSLTLIATANQGSEATYESGFVIDKFPISRPNLTFSTLTVSNMSPEDSSIYLCSVVLAGVRTGANVLTFGAGSRLTVL.

This clonotype was detected only a few times. The V and J genes are TRBV5-6 and TRBJ2-5; 10 nucleotides match TRBD2. This CDR3 contains 15 residues. Germline CDR1 reads SGHDT; CDR2 reads YYEEEE. The trim removed 3 bases at V and 5 bases at J, leaving 7 bases unmatched. The CDR3 is CASSSEREGRETQYF. The CDR3 nucleotides are TGTGCCAGCAGCTCTGAGCGGGAGGGGAGGGAGACCCAGTACTTC.

This clonotype was picked up a small number of times. The chain is built from TRBV9 and TRBJ1-6; 8 bases line up with TRBD1. In germline, CDR1 is SGDLS, CDR2 YYNGEE. The J segment lost 11 bases and the V segment lost 3 bases, leaving 7 bases of the junction unmatched. The CDR3 loop spans 14 amino acids. The CDR3: CASSEGTGGAPLHF. The CDR3 DNA reads as TGTGCCAGCAGCGAAGGGACAGGAGGGGCACCCCTCCACTTT.

Many counts were recorded for this clonotype. The V and J genes are TRBV10-3 and TRBJ2-4; D may be TRBD1 (5 bases). CDR3 size: 13 residues. Trimming cost V 2 bases and J 8 bases, with 10 bases left between them. Germline CDR1 is ENHRY and CDR2 is SYGVKD. The CDR3 region has the DNA TGTGCCATCAGTGAGGGGGCGCTGGACATTCAGTACTTC. This translates into CAISEGALDIQYF.

CDR3 DNA sequence: TGCGCCAGCAGCTGGGGGACTAGCGGGAGGGCCCCAGATACGCAGTATTTT. Translated: CASSWGTSGRAPDTQYF. The J gene is TRBJ2-3, the V gene TRBV5-1, with 16 bases matching TRBD2. CDR1 and CDR2 (germline): SGHRS, YFSETQ. Trimming removed 3 bases from V and 4 bases from J; junction bases left unmatched: 5. The CDR3 contains 17 residues.

The rearrangement links TRBV29-1 to TRBJ2-7; D is possibly TRBD2 (6 bases). The CDR3 length is 14 residues. The V end was cut by 3 bases, the J end by 2 bases, with 14 bases between. CDR1 SQVTM and CDR2 ANQGSEA come from the germline V gene. CDR3 region: CSVEPGSGTYEQYF. CDR3 nucleotides: TGCAGCGTTGAGCCCGGGAGTGGCACCTACGAGCAGTACTTC.

Only a few counts were recorded for this clonotype. At one of its ends the junction is not consistent with the germline gene, which may arise from a read error. This chain joins TRBV7-9 and TRBJ1-1, with a possible D match to TRBD1 (6 bases). The CDR3 runs 14 residues. Germline lookup yields CDR1 SEHNR and CDR2 FQNEAQ (reference sequence). The CDR3 bases are TGTGCCAGCAGCGCACTGGGGGGAGGTATGTGGGGGCGGTTT. The encoded protein is CASSALGGGMWGRF.

This clonotype came up a few times. The chain has TRBV7-9 and TRBJ2-1; 12 nucleotides agree with TRBD1. The CDR3 is made up of 15 amino acids. Germline V gene sequence: CDR1 SEHNR, CDR2 FQNEAQ (reference sequence). V gave up 5 bases and J gave up 5 bases; unmatched junction bases: 4. This CDR3 is CASSRDRGLNNEQFF. CDR3 DNA: TGTGCCAGCAGCCGGGACAGGGGGCTCAACAATGAGCAGTTCTTC. Variable domain in full (rest from reference TRBV7-9 and TRBJ2-1): DTGVSQNPRHKITKRGQNVTFRCDPISEHNRLYWYRQTLGQGPEFLTYFQNEAQLEKSRLLSDRFSAERPKGSFSTLEIQRTEQGDSAMYLCASSRDRGLNNEQFFGPGTRLTVL.

The rearrangement joins TRBV11-2 to TRBJ2-7, with 9 bases matching TRBD2. After removal of 5 bases from V and 3 bases from J, the junction contained 14 bases not matched to a gene. The germline gives CDR1 SGHAT, CDR2 FQNNGV. CDR3 length: 17 amino acids. CDR3 nucleotides: TGTGCCAGCAGCGGGTACCTACCAGCGGGAGGATTCTACGAGCAGTACTTC. This sequence encodes CASSGYLPAGGFYEQYF.

Many counts were recorded for this clonotype. The V and J genes are TRBV12-3 or TRBV12-4 and TRBJ2-2; TRBD1 might be the D (6 bases). The CDR3 runs 15 residues. V shed 1 base and J shed 4 bases, with 10 bases lying between them. The CDR3 loop is CASSLVGQSTGELFF. CDR3 DNA sequence: TGTGCCAGCAGTTTAGTCGGACAGAGCACCGGGGAGCTGTTTTTT.

This clonotype has only a few counts. This rearrangement joins TRBV27 to TRBJ1-2, with D unresolved. Germline V gene data show CDR1 as MNHEY and CDR2 as SMNVEV (reference sequence). Trimming took off 5 bases at V and 6 bases at J, with 22 bases between the two ends. The CDR3 sequence is 16 residues long. The CDR3 DNA reads TGTGCCAGCAGTCTAGCCGGGCCGACGGGCATCGATGGCTACACCTTC. Encoded protein: CASSLAGPTGIDGYTF.

This chain joins TRBV29-1 and TRBJ1-1; D is unclear. The V and J ends lost 6 bases and 7 bases respectively, with 12 bases between them. The CDR3 sequence is 11 residues long. The germline V gene has CDR1 SQVTM and CDR2 ANQGSEA. DNA for the CDR3: TGCAGCGTGTATGGTGGCAGTGAAGCTTTCTTT. This sequence encodes CSVYGGSEAFF.

Only a few counts were recorded for this clonotype. The chain is built from TRBV18 and TRBJ1-1; D possibly corresponds to TRBD1 (6 bases). Germline V gives CDR1 KGHSH, CDR2 LQKENI. This CDR3 has 14 residues. V was clipped by 5 bases and J by 6 bases, with 16 bases between them. The CDR3 sequence is CASSLDGGLAEAFF. CDR3 bases: TGTGCCAGCTCATTAGACGGGGGCTTGGCTGAAGCTTTCTTT.

This clonotype was counted once. This chain joins TRBV5-1 and TRBJ1-4; D is unresolved. Germline V CDR1 and CDR2: SGHRS, YFSETQ. Trimming took 5 bases from V and 0 from J, leaving 14 bases between them. The CDR3 is 16 residues long. Here the CDR3 DNA reads TGCGCCAGCAGAAAAAATTTGCGAACAACTAATGAAAAACTGTTTTTT. Translation gives CASRKNLRTTNEKLFF.

The V call is TRBV15, the J call TRBJ2-7; D might be TRBD2 (5 bases). The length of the CDR3 is 15 residues. V was pared by 7 bases and J by 2 bases, with 18 bases between. Per germline, CDR1 LNHNV and CDR2 YYDKDF (reference sequence). The CDR3 loop reads CATNLEPGSPYEQYF. The CDR3 bases are TGTGCCACCAACCTAGAGCCGGGATCGCCCTACGAGCAGTACTTC.

This clonotype was counted a few times. This chain links TRBV7-9 with TRBJ1-5; maybe TRBD1 (6 bases). Germline values: CDR1 SEHNR, CDR2 FQNEAQ (reference sequence). This CDR3 has 15 amino acids. Trimming shortened V by 5 bases and J by 4 bases, and 15 bases separated the two germline ends. The CDR3 loop is CASSGSGQGNQPQHF. The CDR3 DNA sequence: TGTGCCAGCAGCGGCAGTGGGCAGGGGAATCAGCCCCAGCATTTT.

This clonotype occurred many times. The chain employs TRBV6-4 and TRBJ2-1, with D perhaps TRBD1 or TRBD2 (6 bases each). The germline V gene encodes CDR1 MRHNA and CDR2 SNTAGT. The CDR3 runs 15 residues. Deletions cut 2 bases from V and 10 bases from J, with 18 bases between. CDR3 sequence reads: CASSDGGTTSTEQFF. In nucleotides, the CDR3 is TGTGCCAGCAGTGACGGGGGGACAACCTCGACGGAGCAGTTCTTC.

This clonotype was counted between two and nine times. The gene calls are TRBV6-1 and TRBJ1-1, with no clear D. CDR1 MNHNS and CDR2 SASEGT come from the germline V gene. V was pared by 6 bases and J by 3 bases, with 14 bases between. The CDR3 is made up of 14 amino acids. The CDR3 coding sequence is TGTGCCAGCAGCCCAACCTGGGGTTACACTGAAGCTTTCTTT. Translating it yields CASSPTWGYTEAFF.

The chain links TRBV20-1 to TRBJ2-7; D might be TRBD2 (5 bases). The CDR3 runs to 15 residues. Trimming removed 0 bases at V and 3 bases at J, with 15 bases between. The germline V gene encodes CDR1 DFQATT and CDR2 SNEGSKA (reference sequence). As DNA, the CDR3 is TGCAGTGCTAGAGATGACGCCACCGGGATCTACGAGCAGTACTTC. It translates to CSARDDATGIYEQYF.

V and J are TRBV21-1 and TRBJ2-7; whether TRBD2, the table's D call, matches the DNA was not checked. TRBV21-1 is a documented pseudogene. This CDR3 has 21 amino acids. The CDR3 region is CASSKSPRLAGANSFSYEQYF. For the CDR3, the DNA is TGTGCCAGCAGCAAGTCCCCCCGACTAGCGGGAGCGAATTCCTTCTCCTACGAGCAGTACTTC.

V is TRBV7-6 and J is TRBJ2-7; perhaps TRBD1 as D (6 bases). Germline CDR1 reads SGHVS; CDR2 reads FNYEAQ. The CDR3 is 13 amino acids. Trimming took 5 bases from V and 4 from J, leaving 12 bases between them. The CDR3 DNA is TGTGCCAGCAGCACCGAACAGGGTTACGAGCAGTACTTC. Its translation: CASSTEQGYEQYF.

This clonotype showed up many times. The CDR3 DNA is TGCAGCGTTAAGACAGAGGGCTACGAGCAGTACTTC. This translates into CSVKTEGYEQYF. This chain joins TRBV29-1 and TRBJ2-7, with D perhaps assigned TRBD1 or TRBD2 (5 bases each). The length of the CDR3 is 12 residues. V was pared by 5 bases and J by 3 bases, with 11 bases between. Germline CDR1 and CDR2: SQVTM and ANQGSEA.